This T cell receptor beta chain was sequenced in a study of T cell responses to AZD1222 COVID-19 vaccine. General study results and limits: It should be noted that donors were predominantly white British and more often female, and clonal diversity was possibly underestimated.

Whether given at about 4 or about 12 weeks, second doses were pooled. As regards this clone: The antigen is undetermined.

Sequencing was performed with immunoSEQ multiplex PCR; in TCRdb, only in-frame clones are kept and a portion is missing. The data show 70,000 to 85,000 clones, 83% seen once. V dropped 4 bases and J dropped 5 bases, with 12 bases sitting between them. This CDR3 is built from 13 residues. Germline V gene data show CDR1 as SGHNT and CDR2 as YYREEE (reference sequence). The rearrangement links TRBV5-4 to TRBJ1-1; perhaps TRBD1 as D (5 bases). This receptor was obtained from an adult who received the AZD1222 COVID-19 vaccine. The input for sequencing was peripheral blood, taken 28 days after the second AZD1222 dose. The CDR3 nucleotides read TGTGCCAGCAGCCGCGAGGGGCGGACTGAAGCTTTCTTT. As protein: CASSREGRTEAFF.